This TCR beta chain derives from a study of OX40 agonist ivuxolimab in advanced cancers. This clone was seen a handful of times. TCRdb's table, derived via immunoSEQ multiplex PCR, lists solely in-frame clones and lacks some. The table records 30,000 to 35,000 clones, roughly 80% of them present only once. The CDR3 sequence is 16 residues long. Germline CDR1 is LNHNV and CDR2 is YYDKDF (reference sequence). With 0 bases removed from V and 0 bases from J, the gap between germline ends came to 9 bases. This clonotype originated in an adult with an advanced solid tumor such as melanoma, head and neck, liver or kidney cancer. This material consisted of CD4+ or CD8+ T cells sorted from blood, taken in a trial of the OX40 agonist ivuxolimab. The J gene is TRBJ2-4, the V gene TRBV15; D might be TRBD2 (6 bases). DNA for the CDR3: TGTGCCACCAGCAGAGATGCGGGACTAGCCAAAAACATTCAGTACTTC. Translating gives CATSRDAGLAKNIQYF.